Here is one T cell receptor beta chain with its context. The antigen is unknown. This entry is derived from a study of T cells after posttransplantation cyclophosphamide. The study, taken as a whole, reports: After PTCy, TRB diversity resembled that of CNI/methotrexate controls. Later post-transplant blood repertoires were often dominated by donor CD8+ memory clones. Skin or GI-infiltrating T cells shared few TRB sequences with blood.

Generated by immunoSEQ multiplex PCR, the TCRdb table keeps only in-frame clones and is missing some. The sample yields some 20,000 clones, roughly 97% seen once. CDR1 is SGHKS, CDR2 YYEKEE, per germline (reference sequence). Losses at the gene ends were 5 bases for V and 5 bases for J; bases not matched to a gene: 6. The length of the CDR3 is 14 residues. The naive gate required viable CD3+CD4+ or CD3+CD8+ cells with CCR7+CD45RA+CD45RO-CD95-CD27+CD28+ phenotype. The related graft donor's blood sample was taken on the day of bone marrow donation. The V call is TRBV5-5, the J call TRBJ1-2, with TRBD1 matching over 10 bases. Sequences were obtained from naive CD4+ T cells sorted from PBMCs. The TCR comes from a man over 45 in good health, CMV-negative, and a related stem cell transplant donor. The CDR3 coding sequence is TGTGCCAGCAGATGGGGGACAGGGGCATATGGCTACACCTTC. It encodes CASRWGTGAYGYTF.